Following are 27 T cell receptor beta chains from one sample sequenced in a study of identical twins. TCRdb ran MiXCR on the 5' RACE reads and lists one entry per CDR3 protein. The sample records some 760,000 distinct CDR3 sequences, 18% being singletons. This sample was also put to use in a study of T cells expressing NK-cell markers.

Sequenced material: PBMCs. All receptors come from a woman aged 18 to 35 in good health.

This clonotype has just a few counts. The CDR3 nucleotides are TGCAGTGCTAGATATCTAGCGGGGTTCACAGATACGCAGTATTTT. This encodes CSARYLAGFTDTQYF. The gene calls are TRBV20-1 and TRBJ2-3; 9 positions agree with TRBD2. Per germline, CDR1 DFQATT and CDR2 SNEGSKA (reference sequence). The CDR3 totals 15 residues. With 2 bases clipped from V and 2 bases from J, the junction kept 5 bases outside the gene matches.

This clonotype appeared a few times. The gene calls are TRBV12-3 or TRBV12-4 and TRBJ2-7; no clear D. There are 14 residues in the CDR3. Deletions cut 3 bases from V and 3 bases from J, with 12 bases between. The DNA for the CDR3 is TGTGCCAGCAGTTTTCGGCGGAAACTCTACGAGCAGTACTTC. Translation: CASSFRRKLYEQYF.

The rearrangement uses TRBV29-1 and TRBJ2-2; D call uncertain. The germline gives CDR1 SQVTM, CDR2 ANQGSEA. This CDR3 comprises 13 residues. Trimming pared 3 bases from V and 0 bases from J, leaving 5 bases between. The CDR3 protein is CSVDFANTGELFF. CDR3 DNA sequence: TGCAGCGTTGACTTTGCGAACACCGGGGAGCTGTTTTTT.

This chain uses TRBV20-1 with TRBJ2-1, with 7 nucleotides matching TRBD1. With 3 bases clipped from V and 5 bases from J, the junction kept 7 bases outside the gene matches. This CDR3 contains 14 residues. CDR1 and CDR2 (germline): DFQATT, SNEGSKA (reference sequence). The CDR3 loop is CSASRSGGDNEQFF. CDR3 bases: TGCAGTGCTAGTCGGTCAGGGGGTGACAATGAGCAGTTCTTC.

This clonotype was detected a few times. This chain connects TRBV29-1 to TRBJ2-4; D is tentatively TRBD1 or TRBD2 (5 bases each). CDR3 length: 15 amino acids. CDR1 and CDR2 from the germline V gene are SQVTM and ANQGSEA. V dropped 4 bases and J dropped 0 bases, with 13 bases sitting between them. CDR3 bases: TGCAGCGTTGTTGGGACGGAAGTAGCCAAAAACATTCAGTACTTC. As protein: CSVVGTEVAKNIQYF.

This clonotype was observed at least ten times. The J gene is TRBJ1-2, the V gene TRBV15; D remains ambiguous. Germline V lookup: CDR1 LNHNV, CDR2 YYDKDF (reference sequence). V gave up 0 bases and J gave up 4 bases, with 6 bases separating them. This CDR3 region has 13 residues. CDR3: CATSRDVGYGYTF. The CDR3 bases are TGTGCCACCAGCAGAGATGTCGGCTATGGCTACACCTTC. The full variable domain, its missing parts supplied by reference TRBV15 and TRBJ1-2, is DAMVIQNPRYQVTQFGKPVTLSCSQTLNHNVMYWYQQKSSQAPKLLFHYYDKDFNNEADTPDNFQSRRPNTSFCFLDIRSPGLGDTAMYLCATSRDVGYGYTFGSGTRLTVV.

The chain employs TRBV7-8 and TRBJ2-7; TRBD2 matches 15 bases. The CDR3 sequence is 18 residues long. V was clipped by 3 bases and J by 8 bases; unmatched bases: 14. Germline CDR1 and CDR2: SGHVS and FQNEAQ. CDR3 nucleotide sequence: TGTGCCAGCAGCTTTGGCGGACTAGCGGGAGGGCCGGTTAGTAAGCAGTACTTC. It translates to CASSFGGLAGGPVSKQYF.

V usage is TRBV12-3 or TRBV12-4 and J usage is TRBJ2-6; D remains unclear. V gave up 4 bases and J gave up 0 bases, with 16 bases separating them. The CDR3 loop spans 18 amino acids. The CDR3 DNA sequence: TGTGCCAGCAGTTGGGCCTATCTACCCTCCTCTGGGGCCAACGTCCTGACTTTC. It yields the protein CASSWAYLPSSGANVLTF.

This clonotype occurred a few times. The gene calls are TRBV20-1 and TRBJ2-2; no clear D. Trimming shortened V by 0 bases and J by 5 bases, and 10 bases separated the two germline ends. Germline CDR1 DFQATT, CDR2 SNEGSKA (reference sequence). This CDR3 spans 14 amino acids. CDR3 in DNA: TGCAGTGCTAGAGATCCCAAGCCTACCGGGGAGCTGTTTTTT. Protein product: CSARDPKPTGELFF.

This clonotype occurred a few times. CDR3 residues: CASSKGSSYEQYF. Here the CDR3 DNA reads TGTGCCAGCAGCAAAGGGTCAAGCTACGAGCAGTACTTC. V is TRBV21-1 and J is TRBJ2-7. TRBV21-1 is a pseudogene locus. The CDR3 loop spans 13 amino acids.

This clonotype came up a few times. The chain links TRBV5-1 to TRBJ2-7, with TRBD1 as a possible D gene (6 bases). V lost 4 bases to trimming and J lost 2 bases, with 13 bases between them. Germline-derived CDR1 and CDR2 are SGHRS and YFSETQ. CDR3 length: 14 residues. DNA for the CDR3: TGCGCCAGCAGCCGGACAGAATTTACCTACGAGCAGTACTTC. As protein: CASSRTEFTYEQYF.

CDR3 coding DNA: TGTGCCATCAGTGGGACGGAGAGCTATGGCTACACCTTC. Its protein is CAISGTESYGYTF. This sequence joins TRBV10-3 and TRBJ1-2; the D is unclear. The CDR3 consists of 13 residues. V gave up 4 bases and J gave up 4 bases, with 10 bases separating them. Germline V gene data show CDR1 as ENHRY and CDR2 as SYGVKD.

The chain is built from TRBV12-3 or TRBV12-4 and TRBJ2-7; D is ambiguous. The CDR3 extends over 13 amino acids. V dropped 2 bases and J dropped 3 bases, with 8 bases sitting between them. The DNA of the CDR3 is TGTGCCAGCAGTTTAAGGCCAGGCTACGAGCAGTACTTC. Translating it yields CASSLRPGYEQYF.

The chain recombines TRBV7-6 with TRBJ2-1, with TRBD1 matching 11 bases. The CDR3 length is 17 residues. From germline, CDR1 is SGHVS and CDR2 FNYEAQ. V trimming: 1 base; J trimming: 9 bases; junction bases outside the gene matches: 11. The CDR3 region has the DNA TGTGCCAGCAGCTTAGAGGTCTGGGACAGGGGGGGTCGTGAGCAGTTCTTC. Its protein product is CASSLEVWDRGGREQFF.

This clonotype was seen more than once but under ten times. V usage is TRBV5-1 and J usage is TRBJ2-2; D possibly corresponds to TRBD1 (6 bases). The CDR3 loop spans 14 amino acids. Trimming shortened V by 7 bases and J by 0 bases, and 10 bases separated the two germline ends. Germline V lookup: CDR1 SGHRS, CDR2 YFSETQ. The CDR3: CASATGSNTGELFF. In nucleotides, the CDR3 is TGCGCCAGCGCGACAGGATCGAACACCGGGGAGCTGTTTTTT.

This clonotype turned up a few times. This may be a read error, as it is one base from a much larger clone. V gene TRBV28 combines with J gene TRBJ2-5, with 8 positions matching TRBD1. The CDR3 sequence is 13 residues long. Germline V gene lookup returns CDR1 MDHEN and CDR2 SYDVKM. Trimming removed 6 bases from V and 1 base from J; junction bases left unmatched: 1. The CDR3 loop is CASSDRGQETQYF. The CDR3 region has the DNA TGTGCCAGCAGCGACAGGGGCCAAGAGACCCAGTACTTC.

This clonotype has only a few counts. The chain employs TRBV7-3 and TRBJ1-1, with 7 bases lining up with TRBD1. Germline lookup yields CDR1 SGHTA and CDR2 FQGTGA. The length of the CDR3 is 14 residues. Unmatched junction bases numbered 6, after V lost 2 bases and J lost 6 bases. The CDR3 sequence is CASSLRQGEPEAFF. DNA of the CDR3: TGTGCCAGCAGCTTACGACAGGGTGAGCCTGAAGCTTTCTTT. The full variable domain, with the rest looked up from reference TRBV7-3 and TRBJ1-1, is GAGVSQTPSNKVTEKGKYVELRCDPISGHTALYWYRQSLGQGPEFLIYFQGTGAADDSGLPNDRFFAVRPEGSVSTLKIQRTERGDSAVYLCASSLRQGEPEAFFGQGTRLTVV.

The chain joins TRBV6-5 to TRBJ2-1, with D perhaps TRBD1 or TRBD2 (5 bases each). Per the germline V gene, CDR1 is MNHEY and CDR2 is SVGAGI. Between the trimmed V and J ends, which lost 8 bases and 11 bases, there was a span of 10 bases. The CDR3 contains 10 residues. As DNA, the CDR3 is TGTGCCAGCGGGGGTAGTCAGCAGTTCTTC. Its translation: CASGGSQQFF.

This clonotype was seen more than once but under ten times. The chain recombines TRBV3-1 with TRBJ2-1; 8 positions match TRBD2. The CDR3 runs to 17 residues. V was clipped by 2 bases and J by 6 bases; unmatched bases: 12. CDR1 is LGHDT, CDR2 YNNKEL, per germline (reference sequence). CDR3 nucleotides: TGTGCCAGCAGCCAACAAGGAACTAGCGGCCCCCTCAATGAGCAGTTCTTC. Residues: CASSQQGTSGPLNEQFF.

The table lists this clonotype with a few counts. J is TRBJ1-2 and V is TRBV5-6; D perhaps matches TRBD1 (6 bases). The CDR3 has 17 residues. V lost 2 bases and J 5 bases, leaving 22 bases between the germline ends. Germline V CDR1 and CDR2: SGHDT, YYEEEE. DNA for the CDR3: TGTGCCAGCAGCTTTGGAAGGGGGGACGCTGGAGGTTATGGCTACACCTTC. Protein: CASSFGRGDAGGYGYTF.

The chain recombines TRBV15 with TRBJ2-3; D is unclear. CDR1 is LNHNV, CDR2 YYDKDF, per germline (reference sequence). Trimming shortened V by 4 bases and J by 3 bases, and 17 bases separated the two germline ends. The CDR3 consists of 16 residues. CDR3 protein: CATSILGVGYTDTQYF. The CDR3 bases are TGTGCCACCAGCATCCTGGGCGTGGGGTATACAGATACGCAGTATTTT.

This clonotype was seen a few times. The rearrangement uses TRBV6-5 and TRBJ2-1, with 9 bases that match TRBD2. CDR3 length equals 17 residues. Germline V gene data show CDR1 as MNHEY and CDR2 as SVGAGI. The J segment lost 10 bases and the V segment lost 4 bases, leaving 17 bases of the junction unmatched. CDR3 in amino acids: CASSSLGASGKVREQFF. CDR3 sequence (DNA): TGTGCCAGCAGTTCCCTCGGTGCTAGCGGGAAGGTAAGGGAGCAGTTCTTC.

The CDR3 DNA follows: TGCAGTGCTAGAGATTCCGGGACAGGGGGTGATGAGCAGTACTTC. Its protein product is CSARDSGTGGDEQYF. The V and J genes are TRBV20-1 and TRBJ2-7, with 11 bases identical to TRBD1. Trimming at V came to 0 bases and at J to 7 bases, leaving 8 bases not matched to a gene. Germline assignment: CDR1 DFQATT and CDR2 SNEGSKA (reference sequence). This CDR3 region has 15 residues.

This sequence joins TRBV6-1 and TRBJ1-2; D possibly corresponds to TRBD1 (5 bases). V was trimmed by 6 bases and J by 11 bases, leaving 19 bases between them. Germline V gives CDR1 MNHNS, CDR2 SASEGT. The CDR3 is made up of 13 amino acids. CDR3 sequence: CASRDTYSSYYTF. The CDR3 DNA is TGTGCCAGCAGGGACACCTACAGTTCTTATTACACCTTC.

This chain links TRBV12-3 or TRBV12-4 with TRBJ2-1; D is ambiguous. The CDR3 length is 15 residues. Trimming left V 2 bases short and J 5 bases short, with 13 bases between. The chain's CDR3 is CASSLPWTSNNEQFF. The CDR3 nucleotides are TGTGCCAGCAGTTTACCATGGACGTCGAACAATGAGCAGTTCTTC.

The chain joins TRBV7-6 to TRBJ2-5; no clear D. CDR3 length: 12 residues. From germline, CDR1 is SGHVS and CDR2 FNYEAQ. With 1 base removed from V and 9 bases from J, the gap between germline ends came to 9 bases. The CDR3 DNA reads TGTGCCAGCAGCTTAGAAGCTCCCGCCCAGTACTTC. Its translation is CASSLEAPAQYF.

This clonotype was detected a few times. The chain combines TRBV12-3 or TRBV12-4 with TRBJ2-3, with D possibly matching TRBD2 (5 bases). The V end was cut by 8 bases, the J end by 5 bases, with 17 bases between. The CDR3 consists of 14 residues. Written as DNA, the CDR3 is TGTGCCAGCGGTTCTGTGGGAGAAGGAGATACGCAGTATTTT. The encoded protein is CASGSVGEGDTQYF.